Listed below are T cell receptor beta chains from one sample, sequenced in a study of blood T cell repertoires in COVID-19. The method was immunoSEQ multiplex PCR; TCRdb's version includes in-frame clones alone and lacks a portion of them. The sample holds 130,000 or so clones, roughly 80% seen once. The source material was PBMCs or T cells enriched from blood (not recorded which). The receptor source for this set is a man between 45 and 60 years old who had recovered from COVID-19. The CDR3 runs from the conserved cysteine through the conserved F or W. D genes are given only for firm matches. Some rows mark clone size as missing; the rest say once, few, many or name a class of expanded clone.

CDR3nt: TGTGCCAGCAGCCAAGATTTCCAGGATGATCAGCCCCAGCATTTT
CDR3aa: CASSQDFQDDQPQHF
abundance: few
v_gene: TRBV4-2
d_gene: NA
j_gene: TRBJ1-5

CDR3nt: TGTGCCAGCAGCTTAGAGGGGGCGCTGGGGACCCAGTACTTC
CDR3aa: CASSLEGALGTQYF
abundance: few
v_gene: TRBV7-2
d_gene: TRBD1
j_gene: TRBJ2-5

CDR3nt: TGTGCCAGCAGCCAAGATGACAGGGGGGTAACGGGATGGCACAATCAGCCCCAGCATTTT
CDR3aa: CASSQDDRGVTGWHNQPQHF
abundance: NA
v_gene: TRBV3-1/TRBV3-2
d_gene: TRBD1
j_gene: TRBJ1-5

CDR3nt: TGCAGCGTTCGGGACAGAAGCTCCTACAATGAGCAGTTCTTC
CDR3aa: CSVRDRSSYNEQFF
abundance: few
v_gene: TRBV29-1
d_gene: TRBD1
j_gene: TRBJ2-1

CDR3nt: TGTGCCAGCAGCTCCGCCCGCCAAGGGGTGCAGCCCCAGCATTTT
CDR3aa: CASSSARQGVQPQHF
abundance: few
v_gene: TRBV7-9
d_gene: NA
j_gene: TRBJ1-5

CDR3nt: TGCGCCAGCAGCTCGTACGGGGAGAGCTCTGGAAACACCATATATTTT
CDR3aa: CASSSYGESSGNTIYF
abundance: NA
v_gene: TRBV5-1
d_gene: NA
j_gene: TRBJ1-3

CDR3nt: TGTGCCAGTAGTCGCTCTCGGGGAAACACTGAAGCTTTCTTT
CDR3aa: CASSRSRGNTEAFF
abundance: NA
v_gene: TRBV19
d_gene: NA
j_gene: TRBJ1-1

CDR3nt: TGTGCCTGGAGTGTACCGGGACAGGGATCACCCCTCCACTTT
CDR3aa: CAWSVPGQGSPLHF
abundance: NA
v_gene: TRBV30
d_gene: TRBD1
j_gene: TRBJ1-6

CDR3nt: TGTGCCAGCAGTGGAACGGGACAGGGGGGTGGCTACACCTTC
CDR3aa: CASSGTGQGGGYTF
abundance: NA
v_gene: TRBV6-4
d_gene: TRBD1
j_gene: TRBJ1-2

CDR3nt: TGTGCCAGCAGCCGAGACAGGGTAGGAAAGACCCAGTACTTC
CDR3aa: CASSRDRVGKTQYF
abundance: NA
v_gene: TRBV5-6
d_gene: TRBD1
j_gene: TRBJ2-5

CDR3nt: TGTGCCAGCAGTGAACCGGGGGGCGCGGAGACCCAGTACTTC
CDR3aa: CASSEPGGAETQYF
abundance: NA
v_gene: TRBV25-1
d_gene: NA
j_gene: TRBJ2-5

CDR3nt: TGTGCCAGTAGTATAGATGGGACTATAGGCACAGATACGCAGTATTTT
CDR3aa: CASSIDGTIGTDTQYF
abundance: NA
v_gene: TRBV19
d_gene: TRBD2
j_gene: TRBJ2-3

CDR3nt: TGTGCCACTAGGACAGGGGGGGCCACTGAAGCTTTCTTT
CDR3aa: CATRTGGATEAFF
abundance: NA
v_gene: TRBV11-2
d_gene: TRBD1
j_gene: TRBJ1-1

CDR3nt: TGTGCCAGCAGTACGGGGACCCTAGCGGGGGCCTACGAGCAGTACTTC
CDR3aa: CASSTGTLAGAYEQYF
abundance: NA
v_gene: TRBV6-2/TRBV6-3
d_gene: TRBD2
j_gene: TRBJ2-7

CDR3nt: TGCAGCGTTGCACCAGGGGGCTATGGCTACACCTTC
CDR3aa: CSVAPGGYGYTF
abundance: NA
v_gene: TRBV29-1
d_gene: TRBD1
j_gene: TRBJ1-2

CDR3nt: TGTGCCAGCAGCCCCGGGACAGGGGCCACCTATAGCAATCAGCCCCAGCATTTT
CDR3aa: CASSPGTGATYSNQPQHF
abundance: NA
v_gene: TRBV11-2
d_gene: TRBD1
j_gene: TRBJ1-5

CDR3nt: TGTGCCAGCACTCGCTTCGGGACAGGGTCCTACGAGCAGTACTTC
CDR3aa: CASTRFGTGSYEQYF
abundance: NA
v_gene: TRBV27
d_gene: TRBD1
j_gene: TRBJ2-7

CDR3nt: TGTGCCAGCAGAAATAGGGGAACAGGTCTTGGCTATGGCTACACCTTC
CDR3aa: CASRNRGTGLGYGYTF
abundance: NA
v_gene: TRBV7-8
d_gene: NA
j_gene: TRBJ1-2

CDR3nt: TGTGCCAGCAGTTTCGGGGGGCTTGAAAAACTGTTTTTT
CDR3aa: CASSFGGLEKLFF
abundance: NA
v_gene: TRBV12-3/TRBV12-4
d_gene: NA
j_gene: TRBJ1-4

CDR3nt: TGTGCCAGCAGCGGTACGCCGGTTGGCTACACCTTC
CDR3aa: CASSGTPVGYTF
abundance: NA
v_gene: TRBV9
d_gene: NA
j_gene: TRBJ1-2

CDR3nt: TGTGCCAGCTCACCACCATTTACAGCTGGTAATGAAAAACTGTTTTTT
CDR3aa: CASSPPFTAGNEKLFF
abundance: once
v_gene: TRBV18
d_gene: NA
j_gene: TRBJ1-4

CDR3nt: TGTGCCAGTAGCCCGGGACTAGCGGGGGCAAACAATGAGCAGTTCTTC
CDR3aa: CASSPGLAGANNEQFF
abundance: few
v_gene: TRBV19
d_gene: TRBD2
j_gene: TRBJ2-1

CDR3nt: TGTGCCAGCAGCCAGCGGAGGACAGGGACCACTGAAGCTTTCTTT
CDR3aa: CASSQRRTGTTEAFF
abundance: NA
v_gene: TRBV3-1/TRBV3-2
d_gene: TRBD1
j_gene: TRBJ1-1

CDR3nt: TGTGCCAGCTCACCACCGAGTATGGCGGGACCGGGGGAGCTGTTTTTT
CDR3aa: CASSPPSMAGPGELFF
abundance: NA
v_gene: TRBV18
d_gene: NA
j_gene: TRBJ2-2

CDR3nt: TGTGCCAGCAGTGGACAGGGGCTATACAATGAGCAGTTCTTC
CDR3aa: CASSGQGLYNEQFF
abundance: NA
v_gene: TRBV9
d_gene: TRBD1
j_gene: TRBJ2-1

CDR3nt: TGCGCCAGCAGCGTAGGGGCCGGCAATCAGCCCCAGCATTTT
CDR3aa: CASSVGAGNQPQHF
abundance: NA
v_gene: TRBV4-3
d_gene: NA
j_gene: TRBJ1-5

CDR3nt: TGTGCCAGCAGCTTACCGGCCACTAGGGATGGCTACACCTTC
CDR3aa: CASSLPATRDGYTF
abundance: NA
v_gene: TRBV7-2
d_gene: NA
j_gene: TRBJ1-2

CDR3nt: TGTGCCAGTAGTATTCATTCAGGGGGGAAGGGGAACAATCAGCCCCAGCATTTT
CDR3aa: CASSIHSGGKGNNQPQHF
abundance: NA
v_gene: TRBV19
d_gene: TRBD1
j_gene: TRBJ1-5